What follows are 15 T cell receptor beta chains derived from one specimen sequenced in a study of cytomegalovirus exposure and HLA in healthy donors. PCR primers comprised 60 Vbeta and 13 Jbeta primers. This table comes from immunoSEQ multiplex PCR, and its TCRdb copy is limited to in-frame clones, with some not included. The sample holds 200,000 to 300,000 clones; 84% are singletons and the top ten take 2%. The sequenced sample consisted of PBMCs. These receptors were obtained from a woman aged 40 to 50 in good health and CMV-seropositive.

This clone was picked up one time. The CDR3 nucleotides are TGTGCCAGCAGCCAAGATCGCCCCATTAGCGGGAGGAGCTACGAGCAGTACTTC. The encoded protein is CASSQDRPISGRSYEQYF. The V call is TRBV4-2, the J call TRBJ2-7; TRBD2 matches at 10 bases. CDR1 and CDR2 (germline): LGHNA, YNFKEQ. The CDR3 covers 18 residues. With 0 bases clipped from V and 3 bases from J, the junction kept 11 bases outside the gene matches.

The genes are TRBV25-1 and TRBJ1-1, with TRBD1 matching over 7 bases. CDR1 and CDR2 from the germline V gene are MGHDK and SYGVNS. CDR3 length: 14 amino acids. The trim removed 1 base at V and 8 bases at J, leaving 7 bases unmatched. CDR3 in DNA: TGTGCCAGCAGTGAATTAAAAGGACAGGCCGAAGCTTTCTTT. This translates into CASSELKGQAEAFF.

This clone is a singleton in its sample. V gene TRBV9 combines with J gene TRBJ2-5; the match to TRBD2 covers 7 bases. The V gene's germline CDR1 is SGDLS and CDR2 YYNGEE. This CDR3 is built from 15 residues. With V trimmed by 3 bases and J by 4 bases, 9 bases remained unmatched. The CDR3: CASSAGGGEGETQYF. CDR3 in DNA: TGTGCCAGCAGCGCCGGCGGCGGGGAGGGAGAGACCCAGTACTTC.

This chain uses TRBV18 with TRBJ1-5; D gene ambiguous. The V end lost 3 bases, the J end lost 7 bases, and 10 bases lay between the germline ends. The CDR3 extends over 13 amino acids. Germline CDR1 and CDR2: KGHSH and LQKENI. The CDR3 DNA reads as TGTGCCAGCTCACCGGCGGGTGGGCAGCCCCAGCATTTT. It yields the protein CASSPAGGQPQHF.

The sample holds a few counts of this clone. The gene calls are TRBV7-3 and TRBJ1-1, with 8 nucleotides matching TRBD1. Germline CDR1 SGHTA, CDR2 FQGTGA. The CDR3 spans 14 residues. J lost 5 bases, V lost 1 base, and 3 bases had no gene match. CDR3: CASSLSTGGTEAFF. The DNA for the CDR3 is TGTGCCAGCAGCTTAAGCACAGGGGGTACTGAAGCTTTCTTT.

This sequence joins TRBV4-3 and TRBJ1-2, with unresolved D. The CDR3 is 16 amino acids. V gave up 2 bases and J gave up 4 bases, with 17 bases separating them. The germline V gene has CDR1 LGHNA and CDR2 YSLEER. CDR3 nucleotides: TGCGCCAGCAGCCAACCTCTTGATTCACCGGTCTATGGCTACACCTTC. The encoded protein is CASSQPLDSPVYGYTF.

This clone has only one observation. The rearrangement joins TRBV28 to TRBJ1-2; D ambiguous. This CDR3 region has 11 residues. V lost 4 bases, J lost 8 bases, and 8 bases lay in between. CDR1 is MDHEN and CDR2 is SYDVKM in the germline V gene. CDR3 loop: CASSSGKGYTF. DNA for the CDR3: TGTGCCAGCAGTTCCGGTAAGGGCTACACCTTC.

V usage is TRBV30 and J usage is TRBJ2-5, with 7 positions matching TRBD2. Germline trimming cut 0 bases from V and 4 bases from J; bases unmatched to any gene: 8. Germline V gene data show CDR1 as GTSNPN and CDR2 as SVGIG (reference sequence). This CDR3 contains 15 residues. CDR3 in amino acids: CAWSVLAGVGETQYF. The CDR3 DNA sequence: TGTGCCTGGAGTGTATTGGCGGGAGTAGGAGAGACCCAGTACTTC.

The chain employs TRBV14 and TRBJ2-1; 8 nucleotides agree with TRBD2. The CDR3 is 17 amino acids. CDR1 SGHDN and CDR2 FVKESK come from the germline V gene. The V and J ends lost 2 bases and 9 bases, in that order; junction bases with no gene match: 15. For the CDR3, the DNA is TGTGCCAGCAGCCAAAAGCCCGGGGGTAGCGGGATTGGTGAGCAGTTCTTC. It is translated as CASSQKPGGSGIGEQFF. The full variable domain, rest sourced from reference TRBV14 and TRBJ2-1, is EAGVTQFPSHSVIEKGQTVTLRCDPISGHDNLYWYRRVMGKEIKFLLHFVKESKQDESGMPNNRFLAERTGGTYSTLKVQPAELEDSGVYFCASSQKPGGSGIGEQFFGPGTRLTVL.

CDR3 in DNA: TGTGCCAGTAGTAAGGAGGGCTCCTACGAGCAGTACTTC. Amino acid sequence: CASSKEGSYEQYF. V gene TRBV19 combines with J gene TRBJ2-7; D might be TRBD2 (6 bases). The CDR3 extends over 13 amino acids. Germline assignment: CDR1 LNHDA and CDR2 SQIVND (reference sequence). V shed 4 bases and J shed 0 bases, with 7 bases lying between them.

This clone has just one count. The V gene is TRBV28, the J gene TRBJ1-2; maybe TRBD1 (6 bases). The CDR3 extends over 14 amino acids. Trimming left V 3 bases short and J 3 bases short, with 11 bases between. Germline V gene lookup returns CDR1 MDHEN and CDR2 SYDVKM. The CDR3 region is CASSLGAPYYGYTF. The CDR3 nucleotides read TGTGCCAGCAGTTTGGGGGCGCCTTACTATGGCTACACCTTC.

The chain couples TRBV29-1 to TRBJ2-1; 10 bases are shared with TRBD2. J lost 13 bases, V lost 6 bases, and 9 bases had no gene match. This CDR3 contains 12 residues. Germline V gene lookup returns CDR1 SQVTM and CDR2 ANQGSEA. Here the CDR3 DNA reads TGCAGCGTAGCTAGCGGGAGTACGGACCAGTTCTTC. Its protein is CSVASGSTDQFF.

The rearrangement links TRBV14 to TRBJ2-5; 12 positions match TRBD2. CDR3 size: 16 residues. V lost 2 bases and J lost 4; bases outside the gene matches: 5. CDR1 and CDR2 (germline): SGHDN, FVKESK. CDR3 residues: CASSQLAGGSRETQYF. CDR3 sequence (DNA): TGTGCCAGCAGCCAACTAGCGGGAGGGAGTCGAGAGACCCAGTACTTC. The complete variable domain, with remaining parts taken from reference TRBV14 and TRBJ2-5, reads EAGVTQFPSHSVIEKGQTVTLRCDPISGHDNLYWYRRVMGKEIKFLLHFVKESKQDESGMPNNRFLAERTGGTYSTLKVQPAELEDSGVYFCASSQLAGGSRETQYFGPGTRLLVL.

CDR3 sequence reads: CASVHSAGQNYGYTF. In DNA, the CDR3 is TGTGCCAGCGTCCATTCGGCAGGGCAGAACTATGGCTACACCTTC. The chain carries TRBV27 and TRBJ1-2; D may be TRBD1 (5 bases). Trimming removed 8 bases at V and 2 bases at J, with 18 bases between. Germline V gene lookup returns CDR1 MNHEY and CDR2 SMNVEV (reference sequence). The CDR3 has 15 amino acids.

The chain is built from TRBV11-3 and TRBJ1-1; 7 bases fit TRBD1. CDR3 size: 14 residues. Germline trimming cut 1 base from V and 3 bases from J; bases unmatched to any gene: 2. Germline values: CDR1 SGHNT, CDR2 YENEEA. The CDR3 loop reads CASSLGQGDTEAFF. CDR3 bases: TGTGCCAGCAGCTTAGGACAGGGTGACACTGAAGCTTTCTTT.